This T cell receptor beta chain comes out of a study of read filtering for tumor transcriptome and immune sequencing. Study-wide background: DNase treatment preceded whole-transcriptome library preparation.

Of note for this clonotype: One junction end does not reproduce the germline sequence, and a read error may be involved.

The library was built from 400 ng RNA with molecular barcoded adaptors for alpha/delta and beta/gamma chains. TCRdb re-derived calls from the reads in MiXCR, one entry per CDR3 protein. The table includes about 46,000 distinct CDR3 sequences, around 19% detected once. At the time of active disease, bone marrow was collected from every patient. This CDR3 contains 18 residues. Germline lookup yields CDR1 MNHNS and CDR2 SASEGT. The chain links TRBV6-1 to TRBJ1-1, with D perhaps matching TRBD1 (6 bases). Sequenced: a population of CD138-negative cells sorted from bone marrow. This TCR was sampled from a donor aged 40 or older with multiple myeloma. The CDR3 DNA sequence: TGTGCTAGCAGTTATATGGGGACACAGGGAAAGTTGAACACTGAAGCTTCCTTT. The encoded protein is CASSYMGTQGKLNTEASF.